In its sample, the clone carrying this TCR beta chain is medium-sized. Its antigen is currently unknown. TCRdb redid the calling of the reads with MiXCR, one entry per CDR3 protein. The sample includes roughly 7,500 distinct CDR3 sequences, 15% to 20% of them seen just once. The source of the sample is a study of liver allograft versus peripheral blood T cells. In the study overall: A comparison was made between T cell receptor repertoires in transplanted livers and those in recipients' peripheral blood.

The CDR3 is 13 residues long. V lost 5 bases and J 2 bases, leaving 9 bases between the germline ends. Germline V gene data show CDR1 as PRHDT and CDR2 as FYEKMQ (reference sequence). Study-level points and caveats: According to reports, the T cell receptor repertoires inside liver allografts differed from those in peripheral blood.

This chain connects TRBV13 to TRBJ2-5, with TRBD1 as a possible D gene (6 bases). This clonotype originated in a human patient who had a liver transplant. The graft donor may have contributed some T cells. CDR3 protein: CASSTTGQETQYF. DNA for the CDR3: TGTGCCAGCAGCACGACAGGACAAGAGACCCAGTACTTC.